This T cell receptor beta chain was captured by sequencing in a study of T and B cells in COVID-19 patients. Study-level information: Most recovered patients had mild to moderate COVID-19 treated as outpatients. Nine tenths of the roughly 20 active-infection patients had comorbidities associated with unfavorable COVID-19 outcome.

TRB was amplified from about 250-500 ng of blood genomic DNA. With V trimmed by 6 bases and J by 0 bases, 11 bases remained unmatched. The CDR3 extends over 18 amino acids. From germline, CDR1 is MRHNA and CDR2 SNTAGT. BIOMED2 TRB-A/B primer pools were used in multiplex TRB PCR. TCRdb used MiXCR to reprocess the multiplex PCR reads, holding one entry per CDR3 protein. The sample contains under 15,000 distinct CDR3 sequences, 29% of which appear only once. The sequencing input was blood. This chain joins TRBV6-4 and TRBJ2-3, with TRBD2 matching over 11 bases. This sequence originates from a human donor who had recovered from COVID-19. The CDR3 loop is CASRTRTSGPKSTDTQYF. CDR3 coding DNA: TGTGCCAGCAGGACAAGGACTAGCGGGCCTAAAAGCACAGATACGCAGTATTTT.